Below, 5 T cell receptor beta chains from the same sample are listed, as sequenced in a study of molecular identifiers for immune sequencing clone quantification. One entry per CDR3 protein, called by TCRdb with MiXCR from the PCR reads. The table has roughly 630,000 distinct CDR3 sequences, around 25% seen once; the top ten hold 0.6% to 0.9%. The sample consisted of naive CD8+ T cells from blood, with Jurkat cell RNA spiked in. Regarding subset: FACS-sorted CD8+CD4-CCR7+CD45RA+ naive T cells. The receptors were sampled from a human donor in good health. Some libraries in this study had Jurkat cell RNA spiked in.

In this sample, this clonotype turned up once. The chain combines TRBV27 with TRBJ2-1, with 8 bases aligning to TRBD1. After removal of 5 bases from V and 2 bases from J, the junction contained 5 bases not matched to a gene. This CDR3 spans 15 amino acids. The germline V gene encodes CDR1 MNHEY and CDR2 SMNVEV (reference sequence). The CDR3 loop is CASSSSTGAYNEQFF. Written as DNA, the CDR3 is TGTGCCAGCAGTAGCTCGACAGGGGCCTACAATGAGCAGTTCTTC.

Comment on this clonotype: A much larger clone differs from this one at a single base, so this may be a read error. The rearrangement links TRBV5-1 to TRBJ2-7, with D possibly called TRBD1 or TRBD2 (5 bases each). CDR3 size: 14 residues. V shed 4 bases and J shed 3 bases, with 14 bases lying between them. The germline gives CDR1 SGHRS, CDR2 YFSETQ. CDR3 bases: TGCGCCAGCAGCGTCCGGGACGGTCTCTACGAGCAGTACTTC. It encodes CASSVRDGLYEQYF. Full variable domain (rest looked up from reference TRBV5-1 and TRBJ2-7): KAGVTQTPRYLIKTRGQQVTLSCSPISGHRSVSWYQQTPGQGLQFLFEYFSETQRNKGNFPGRFSGRQFSNSRSEMNVSTLELGDSALYLCASSVRDGLYEQYFGPGTRLTVT.

The chain employs TRBV5-3 and TRBJ1-4; 7 bases are shared with TRBD1. TRBV5-3 is an open reading frame, and its role is uncertain. After removal of 8 bases from V and 8 bases from J, the junction contained 9 bases not matched to a gene. CDR3 length: 13 residues. The CDR3, as DNA: TGTGCCAGCAGACGACAGGGAGACGAAAAACTGTTTTTT. Protein: CASRRQGDEKLFF.

V gene TRBV5-6 combines with J gene TRBJ2-7; D uncertain. V was pared by 0 bases and J by 2 bases, with 9 bases between. The CDR3 consists of 14 residues. Per germline, CDR1 SGHDT and CDR2 YYEEEE. The CDR3 region is CASSLGRPAYEQYF. The CDR3 nucleotides are TGTGCCAGCAGCTTGGGAAGGCCTGCCTACGAGCAGTACTTC.

A few counts support this clonotype. This chain uses TRBV12-3 or TRBV12-4 with TRBJ1-2; 7 nucleotides match TRBD1. V shed 3 bases and J 8 bases; nucleotides not matched to a gene: 15. The CDR3 extends over 16 amino acids. This CDR3 is CASSLNLGGPLEGYTF. CDR3 nucleotide sequence: TGTGCCAGCAGTTTGAATTTAGGGGGCCCTCTCGAAGGCTACACCTTC.